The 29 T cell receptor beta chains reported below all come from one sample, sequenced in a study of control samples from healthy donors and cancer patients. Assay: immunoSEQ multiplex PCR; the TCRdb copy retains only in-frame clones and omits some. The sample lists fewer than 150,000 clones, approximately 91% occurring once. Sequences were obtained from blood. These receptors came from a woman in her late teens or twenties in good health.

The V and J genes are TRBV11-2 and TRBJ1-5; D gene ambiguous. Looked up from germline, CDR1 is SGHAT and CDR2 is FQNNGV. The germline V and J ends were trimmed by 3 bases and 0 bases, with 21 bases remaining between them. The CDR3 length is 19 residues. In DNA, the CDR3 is TGTGCCAGCAGCTTCCCTGTTCTTAACGGAGACTATAGCAATCAGCCCCAGCATTTT. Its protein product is CASSFPVLNGDYSNQPQHF.

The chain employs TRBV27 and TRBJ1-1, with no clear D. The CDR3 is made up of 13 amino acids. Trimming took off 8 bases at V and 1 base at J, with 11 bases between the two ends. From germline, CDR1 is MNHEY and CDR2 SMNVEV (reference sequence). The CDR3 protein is CASRLKPNTEAFF. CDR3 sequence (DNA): TGTGCCAGCCGACTTAAACCGAACACTGAAGCTTTCTTT.

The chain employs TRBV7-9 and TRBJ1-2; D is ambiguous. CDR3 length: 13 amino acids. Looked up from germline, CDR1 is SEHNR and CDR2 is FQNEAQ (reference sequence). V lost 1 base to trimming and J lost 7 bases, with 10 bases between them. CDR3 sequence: CASSLGYGVGYTF. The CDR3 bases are TGTGCCAGCAGCTTAGGATATGGAGTTGGCTACACCTTC.

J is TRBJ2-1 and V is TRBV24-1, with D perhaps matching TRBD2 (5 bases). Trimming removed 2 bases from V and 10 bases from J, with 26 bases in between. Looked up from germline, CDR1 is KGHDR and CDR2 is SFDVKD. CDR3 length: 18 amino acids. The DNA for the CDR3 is TGTGCCACCAGTGATTCTCAATGGCTAGGAGGACCCATCAAAGAGCAGTTCTTC. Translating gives CATSDSQWLGGPIKEQFF.

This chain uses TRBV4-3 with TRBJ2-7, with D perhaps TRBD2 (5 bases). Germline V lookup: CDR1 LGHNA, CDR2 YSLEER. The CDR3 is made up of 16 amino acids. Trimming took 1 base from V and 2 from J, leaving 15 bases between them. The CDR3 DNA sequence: TGCGCCAGCAGCCAAGTACTCCGGGGAACACCCTACGAGCAGTACTTC. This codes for CASSQVLRGTPYEQYF.

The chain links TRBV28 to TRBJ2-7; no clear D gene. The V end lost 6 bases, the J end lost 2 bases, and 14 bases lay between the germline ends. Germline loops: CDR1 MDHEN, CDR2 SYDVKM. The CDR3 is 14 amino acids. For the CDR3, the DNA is TGTGCCAGCAGCCCCCGGGCAGAGACCTACGAGCAGTACTTC. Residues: CASSPRAETYEQYF.

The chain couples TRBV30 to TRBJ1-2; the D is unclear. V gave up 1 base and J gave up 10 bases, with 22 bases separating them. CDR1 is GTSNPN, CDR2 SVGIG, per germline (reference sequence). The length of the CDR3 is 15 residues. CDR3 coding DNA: TGTGCCTGGAGTGGTGTTGGCACCCGCCGTAAGATCTACACCTTC. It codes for CAWSGVGTRRKIYTF.

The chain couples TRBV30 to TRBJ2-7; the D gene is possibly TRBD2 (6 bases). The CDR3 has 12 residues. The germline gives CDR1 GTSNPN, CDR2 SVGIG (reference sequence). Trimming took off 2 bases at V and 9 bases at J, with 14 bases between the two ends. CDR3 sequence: CAWSPSGGGQYF. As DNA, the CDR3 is TGTGCCTGGAGTCCCTCTGGGGGAGGGCAGTACTTC.

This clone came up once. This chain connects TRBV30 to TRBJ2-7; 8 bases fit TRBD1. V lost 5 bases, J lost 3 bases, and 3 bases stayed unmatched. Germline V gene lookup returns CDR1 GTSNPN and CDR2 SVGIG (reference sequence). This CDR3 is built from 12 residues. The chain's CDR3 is CAWGDRNYEQYF. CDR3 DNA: TGTGCCTGGGGGGACAGGAACTACGAGCAGTACTTC.

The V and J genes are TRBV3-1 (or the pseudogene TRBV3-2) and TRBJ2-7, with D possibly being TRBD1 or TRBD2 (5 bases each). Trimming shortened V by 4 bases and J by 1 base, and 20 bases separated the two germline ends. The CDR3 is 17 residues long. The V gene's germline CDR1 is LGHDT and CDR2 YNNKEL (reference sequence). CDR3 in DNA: TGTGCCAGCAGCCTGGGACGCCGGGGATACCTTTCCTACGAGCAGTACTTC. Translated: CASSLGRRGYLSYEQYF.

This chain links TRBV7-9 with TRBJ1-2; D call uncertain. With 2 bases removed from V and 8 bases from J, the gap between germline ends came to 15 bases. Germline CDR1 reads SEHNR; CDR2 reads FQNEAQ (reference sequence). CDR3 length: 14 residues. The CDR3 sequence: CASSLRNPGPGYTF. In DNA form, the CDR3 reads TGTGCCAGCAGCTTACGAAACCCGGGCCCCGGCTACACCTTC.

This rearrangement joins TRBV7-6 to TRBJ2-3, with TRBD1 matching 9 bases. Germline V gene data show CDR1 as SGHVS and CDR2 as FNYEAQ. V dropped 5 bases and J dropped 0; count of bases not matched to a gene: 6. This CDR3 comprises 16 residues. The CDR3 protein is CASSVTGGSSTDTQYF. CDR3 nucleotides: TGTGCCAGCAGCGTTACAGGGGGCAGTAGCACAGATACGCAGTATTTT.

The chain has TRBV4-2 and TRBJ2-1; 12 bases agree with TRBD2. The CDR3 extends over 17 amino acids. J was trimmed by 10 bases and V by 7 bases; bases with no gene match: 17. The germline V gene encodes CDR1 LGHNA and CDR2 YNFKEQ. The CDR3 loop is CASTVEARLAGVAEQFF. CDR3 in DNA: TGTGCCAGCACCGTCGAAGCCAGACTAGCGGGAGTGGCAGAGCAGTTCTTC.

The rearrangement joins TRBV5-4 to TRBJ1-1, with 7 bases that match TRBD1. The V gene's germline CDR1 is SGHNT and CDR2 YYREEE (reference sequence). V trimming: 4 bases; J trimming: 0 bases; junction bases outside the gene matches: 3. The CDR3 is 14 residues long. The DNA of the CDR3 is TGTGCCAGCAGCCAGGGACAGTTGAACACTGAAGCTTTCTTT. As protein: CASSQGQLNTEAFF.

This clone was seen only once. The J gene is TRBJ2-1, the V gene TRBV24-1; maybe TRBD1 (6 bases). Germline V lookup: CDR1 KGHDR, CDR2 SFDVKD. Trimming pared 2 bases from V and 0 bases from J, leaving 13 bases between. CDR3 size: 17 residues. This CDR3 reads CATSDWGPGSSYNEQFF. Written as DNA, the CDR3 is TGTGCCACCAGTGATTGGGGGCCGGGAAGCTCCTACAATGAGCAGTTCTTC.

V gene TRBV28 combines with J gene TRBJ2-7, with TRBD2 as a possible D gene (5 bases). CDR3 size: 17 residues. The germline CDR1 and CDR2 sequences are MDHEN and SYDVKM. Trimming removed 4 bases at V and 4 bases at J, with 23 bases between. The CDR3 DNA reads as TGTGCCAGCAGTTCTACAAGAGGCACCACTGGGAGATACGAGCAGTACTTC. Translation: CASSSTRGTTGRYEQYF.

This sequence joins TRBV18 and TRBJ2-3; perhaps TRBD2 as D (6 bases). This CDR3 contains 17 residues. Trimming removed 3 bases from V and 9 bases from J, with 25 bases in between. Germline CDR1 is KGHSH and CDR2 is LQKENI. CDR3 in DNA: TGTGCCAGCTCACCCACGCCCGATCCTTACCTTGGGGGGACGCAGTATTTT. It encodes CASSPTPDPYLGGTQYF.

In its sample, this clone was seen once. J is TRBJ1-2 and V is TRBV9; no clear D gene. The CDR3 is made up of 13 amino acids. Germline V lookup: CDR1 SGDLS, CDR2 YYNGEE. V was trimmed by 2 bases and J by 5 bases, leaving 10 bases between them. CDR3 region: CASSVSGSYGYTF. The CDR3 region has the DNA TGTGCCAGCAGCGTTTCGGGGAGTTATGGCTACACCTTC.

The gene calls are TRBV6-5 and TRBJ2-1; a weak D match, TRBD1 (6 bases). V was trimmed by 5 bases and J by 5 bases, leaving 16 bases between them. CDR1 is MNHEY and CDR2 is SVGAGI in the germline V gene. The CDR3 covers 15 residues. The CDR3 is CASSPRDTRHNEQFF. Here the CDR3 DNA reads TGTGCCAGCAGTCCCCGGGACACCAGGCACAATGAGCAGTTCTTC.

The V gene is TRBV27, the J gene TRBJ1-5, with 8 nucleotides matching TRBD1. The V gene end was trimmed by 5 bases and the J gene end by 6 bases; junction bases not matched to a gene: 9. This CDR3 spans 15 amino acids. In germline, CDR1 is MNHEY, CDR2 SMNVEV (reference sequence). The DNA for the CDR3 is TGTGCCAGCAGTGACTCGACAGGGGTGGGTCAGCCCCAGCATTTT. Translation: CASSDSTGVGQPQHF.

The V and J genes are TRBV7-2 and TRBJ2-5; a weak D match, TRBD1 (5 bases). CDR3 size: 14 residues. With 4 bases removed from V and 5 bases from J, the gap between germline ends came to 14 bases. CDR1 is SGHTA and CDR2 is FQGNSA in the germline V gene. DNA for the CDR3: TGTGCCAGCAGCTCCCATGGGGCGCGCGAGACCCAGTACTTC. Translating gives CASSSHGARETQYF.

This chain's CDR3 is CASLTGGGYNEQFF. In DNA form, the CDR3 reads TGTGCCAGTCTAACGGGGGGCGGATACAATGAGCAGTTCTTC. The chain has TRBV2 and TRBJ2-1, with D perhaps matching TRBD2 (7 bases). The germline V and J ends were trimmed by 9 bases and 4 bases, with 16 bases remaining between them. The germline CDR1 and CDR2 sequences are SNHLY and FYNNEI. CDR3 length: 14 residues.

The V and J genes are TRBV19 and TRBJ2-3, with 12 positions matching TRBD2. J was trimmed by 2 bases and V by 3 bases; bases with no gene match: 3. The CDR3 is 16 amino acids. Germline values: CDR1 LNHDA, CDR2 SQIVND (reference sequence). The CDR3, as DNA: TGTGCCAGTAGTATCGGACTAGCGGGACCCACAGATACGCAGTATTTT. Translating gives CASSIGLAGPTDTQYF. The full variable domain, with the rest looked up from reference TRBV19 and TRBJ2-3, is DGGITQSPKYLFRKEGQNVTLSCEQNLNHDAMYWYRQDPGQGLRLIYYSQIVNDFQKGDIAEGYSVSREKKESFPLTVTSAQKNPTAFYLCASSIGLAGPTDTQYFGPGTRLTVL.

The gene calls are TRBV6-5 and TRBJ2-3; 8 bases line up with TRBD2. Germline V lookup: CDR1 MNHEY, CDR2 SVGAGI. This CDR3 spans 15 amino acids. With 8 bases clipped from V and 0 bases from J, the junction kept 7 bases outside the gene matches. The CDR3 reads CASLSREGSTDTQYF. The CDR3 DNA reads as TGTGCCAGCCTATCTCGGGAGGGAAGCACAGATACGCAGTATTTT.

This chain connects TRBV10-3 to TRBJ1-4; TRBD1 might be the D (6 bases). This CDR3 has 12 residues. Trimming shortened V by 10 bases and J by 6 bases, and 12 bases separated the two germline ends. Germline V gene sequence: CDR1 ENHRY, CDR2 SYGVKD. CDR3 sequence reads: CATRGEDEKLFF. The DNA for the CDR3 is TGTGCCACCAGGGGCGAGGATGAAAAACTGTTTTTT.

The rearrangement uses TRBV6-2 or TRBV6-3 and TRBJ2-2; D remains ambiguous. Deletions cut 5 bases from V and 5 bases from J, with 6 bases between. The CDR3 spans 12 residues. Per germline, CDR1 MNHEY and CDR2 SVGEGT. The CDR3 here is CASSESTGELFF. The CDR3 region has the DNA TGTGCCAGCAGTGAGAGTACCGGGGAGCTGTTTTTT.

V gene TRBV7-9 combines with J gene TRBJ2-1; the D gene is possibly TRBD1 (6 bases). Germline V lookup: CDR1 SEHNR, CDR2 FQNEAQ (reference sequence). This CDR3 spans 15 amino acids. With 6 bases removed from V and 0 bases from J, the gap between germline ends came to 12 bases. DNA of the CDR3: TGTGCCAGCAGTTTCCTAGGGGGCTCCTACAATGAGCAGTTCTTC. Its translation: CASSFLGGSYNEQFF.

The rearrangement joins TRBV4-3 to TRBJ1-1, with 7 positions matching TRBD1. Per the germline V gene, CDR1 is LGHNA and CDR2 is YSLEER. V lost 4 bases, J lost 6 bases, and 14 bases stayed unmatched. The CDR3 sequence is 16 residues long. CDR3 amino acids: CASSPRQGTFLAEAFF. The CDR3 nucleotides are TGCGCCAGCAGCCCTCGACAGGGAACCTTTTTAGCTGAAGCTTTCTTT.

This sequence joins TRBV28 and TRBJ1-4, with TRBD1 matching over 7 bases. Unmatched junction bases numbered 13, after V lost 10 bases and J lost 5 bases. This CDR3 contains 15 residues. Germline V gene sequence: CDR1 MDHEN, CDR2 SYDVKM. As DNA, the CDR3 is TGTGCCACCCTGGGAGGGGGCCGTGCAAATGAAAAACTGTTTTTT. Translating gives CATLGGGRANEKLFF.